This T cell receptor (beta chain) stems from a study of blood T cell repertoires in COVID-19. Germline V gene data show CDR1 as KGHSH and CDR2 as LQKENI. Trimming left V 2 bases short and J 6 bases short, with 10 bases between. This CDR3 has 14 residues. The data were produced by immunoSEQ multiplex PCR, yet TCRdb's version contains in-frame clones alone and is incomplete. The data show tens of thousands of clones, 75% to 80% seen once. This chain uses TRBV18 with TRBJ1-4, with D unresolved. The clonotype comes from a woman in her 70s with acute or convalescent COVID-19. Sequenced material: peripheral blood. The CDR3 spells CASSPFSGDEKLFF. The DNA for the CDR3 is TGTGCCAGCTCACCATTTAGCGGTGATGAAAAACTGTTTTTT.